This is a list of T cell receptor beta chains from one sample in a study of identical twins. From the 5' RACE reads, TCRdb called clonotypes with MiXCR, one entry per CDR3 protein. The table shows fewer than 900,000 distinct CDR3 sequences, with 15% to 20% occurring only once. This sample also appeared in a second study, on T cells expressing NK-cell markers.

Sequenced sample: PBMCs. These receptors all stem from a woman aged 18-29 years in good health. The CDR3 runs from the conserved cysteine through the conserved F or W. D genes are given only for firm matches. Clone sizes are given selectively: once, few, many, or a class where the clone is expanded.

v_call	j_call	clone_size	d_call	cdr3_nt	cdr3_aa
TRBV5-1	TRBJ2-2	NA	NA	TGCGCCAGCAGCCCCGGACAGTCCACCGGGGAGCTGTTTTTT	CASSPGQSTGELFF
TRBV10-1	TRBJ2-3	NA	NA	TGCGCCAGCAGTGATGGTCGGAGGAACACAGATACGCAGTATTTT	CASSDGRRNTDTQYF
TRBV20-1	TRBJ1-2	many	NA	TGCAGTGCTAGCGACCTTGCGTGGGGCTACACCTTC	CSASDLAWGYTF
TRBV24-1	TRBJ2-1	few	TRBD2	TGTGCCACCAGTGACCCTAGCGGGGGGGCCGGTGAGCAGTTCTTC	CATSDPSGGAGEQFF
TRBV4-2	TRBJ2-2	NA	NA	TGTGCCAGCAGCCAAGATACGCAGGCCGGGGAGCTGTTTTTT	CASSQDTQAGELFF
TRBV28	TRBJ2-7	few	NA	TGTGCCAGCAGTTTAGGCCCTCTCCCCTACGAGCAGTACTTC	CASSLGPLPYEQYF
TRBV20-1	TRBJ2-3	few	NA	TGCAGTGCTAGACTCCAACCCACAGATACGCAGTATTTT	CSARLQPTDTQYF
TRBV10-3	TRBJ2-3	few	NA	TGTGCCATCAGGAGAACAGATACGCAGTATTTT	CAIRRTDTQYF
TRBV20-1	TRBJ2-2	many	NA	TGCAGTGCTAGAGTTACAGGAACCGGGGAGCTGTTTTTT	CSARVTGTGELFF
TRBV7-3	TRBJ2-3	once	TRBD2	TGTGCCAGCAGCTTAGTGGGAGCGGGGGGGCCAACAGATACGCAGTATTTT	CASSLVGAGGPTDTQYF
TRBV6-1	TRBJ2-2	few	NA	TGTGCCAGCAAATGGCCCGGGGAGCTGTTTTTT	CASKWPGELFF
TRBV20-1	TRBJ2-5	NA	TRBD2	TGCAGTGCTAGAGATACAGCGCGGGGGGGAGAGACCCAGTACTTC	CSARDTARGGETQYF
TRBV5-1	TRBJ2-5	NA	NA	TGCGCCAGCAGCTTGGGGCGGCCCGCATCAAAGACCCAGTACTTC	CASSLGRPASKTQYF
TRBV29-1	TRBJ2-3	NA	NA	TGCAGCGTTGAAGAAGGGGATACGCAGTATTTT	CSVEEGDTQYF
TRBV7-9	TRBJ2-5	NA	TRBD1	TGTGCCAGCAGGCAGACAGGGTTAGAAGAGACCCAGTACTTC	CASRQTGLEETQYF
TRBV7-2	TRBJ2-5	few	NA	TGTGCCAGCAGCTTAGATCCAGGGCAAGAGACCCAGTACTTC	CASSLDPGQETQYF
TRBV18	TRBJ2-5	few	NA	TGTGCCAGCTCACCACGAGGGTTTGTGGAGACCCAGTACTTC	CASSPRGFVETQYF
TRBV7-2	TRBJ2-7	many	NA	TGTGCCAGCAGCCGACTCAACTCCTACGAGCAGTACTTC	CASSRLNSYEQYF
TRBV15	TRBJ2-7	few	NA	TGTGCCACCAGCAGAGATCGTCGGGGAAGCTCCTACGAGCAGTACTTC	CATSRDRRGSSYEQYF
TRBV20-1	TRBJ2-1	few	NA	TGCAGTGCTAGAGATCCGCGGGCAGGCCACAATGAGCAGTTCTTC	CSARDPRAGHNEQFF
TRBV5-1	TRBJ2-3	few	NA	TGCGCCAGCAGCCCCGGGGGACCCCGTGCAGATACGCAGTATTTT	CASSPGGPRADTQYF
TRBV7-8	TRBJ2-1	NA	TRBD2	TGTGCCAGCAGCCCGACGGGGACTAGGAATGAGCAGTTCTTC	CASSPTGTRNEQFF
TRBV12-3/TRBV12-4	TRBJ2-1	NA	NA	TGTGCCAGCAGCTTCGATATTAGCTCCTACAATGAGCAGTTCTTC	CASSFDISSYNEQFF
TRBV6-5	TRBJ1-3	few	NA	TGTGCCAGCAGTTTTCAGGAGACCGGAAACACCATATATTTT	CASSFQETGNTIYF
TRBV20-1	TRBJ2-1	NA	TRBD2	TGCAGTGCTAGAGGCGTGAGCGGGGGGGCCTGGGAATCTGAGCAGTTCTTC	CSARGVSGGAWESEQFF
TRBV7-2	TRBJ2-3	few	NA	TGTGCCAGCAGGATAGGTCAAGGGACAGATACGCAGTATTTT	CASRIGQGTDTQYF
TRBV20-1	TRBJ2-5	NA	TRBD2	TGCAGTGCTAGCTCCGGGACGGGAGGGCCCCGGCGCGGGGAGACCCAGTACTTC	CSASSGTGGPRRGETQYF
TRBV14	TRBJ2-3	NA	NA	TGTGCCAGCAGCCCCTTTCGAGGGGGAGTCACAGATACGCAGTATTTT	CASSPFRGGVTDTQYF
TRBV4-2	TRBJ2-4	NA	NA	TGTGCCAGCAGCCAGGCGCCGGACATTCAGTACTTC	CASSQAPDIQYF
TRBV6-1	TRBJ1-1	NA	NA	TGTGCCAGCAGCCTACATGTGAGAACTGAAGCTTTCTTT	CASSLHVRTEAFF
TRBV4-3	TRBJ2-7	few	NA	TGCGCCAGCAGCCAAGCGAGGGGGGTACACGAGCAGTACTTC	CASSQARGVHEQYF
TRBV5-1	TRBJ2-5	few	TRBD2	TGCGCCAGCAGCTTCGGGGGGTTGGAAGAGACCCAGTACTTC	CASSFGGLEETQYF
TRBV27	TRBJ1-5	NA	NA	TGTGCCAGCAGTTCCAGAAACTCTTACAATCAGCCCCAGCATTTT	CASSSRNSYNQPQHF
TRBV4-2	TRBJ1-2	few	NA	TGTGCCAGCAGCAGGGTTTTACAGGTGATCTATGGCTACACCTTC	CASSRVLQVIYGYTF
TRBV6-6	TRBJ2-1	NA	TRBD1	TGTGCCAGTAGGGACAGCCACAATGAGCAGTTCTTC	CASRDSHNEQFF
TRBV6-2/TRBV6-3	TRBJ2-3	NA	NA	TGTGCCAGCACCTCTGCACAGCGGATCACAGATACGCAGTATTTT	CASTSAQRITDTQYF
TRBV20-1	TRBJ2-7	NA	TRBD1	TGCAGTGCCTGGGACAGGGGGTCCCACGAGCAGTACTTC	CSAWDRGSHEQYF
TRBV5-1	TRBJ2-1	NA	TRBD2	TGCGCCAGCAGCTTGGAGGGACTAGCGGGGGTTTATGAGCAGTTCTTC	CASSLEGLAGVYEQFF
TRBV5-1	TRBJ2-1	NA	TRBD2	TGCGCCAGCACCCGGGAGGGACAAGGGGAGCAGTTCTTC	CASTREGQGEQFF
TRBV5-1	TRBJ1-3	NA	NA	TGCGCCAGCAGCGACGGAGGACCGTACTCTGGAAACACCATATATTTT	CASSDGGPYSGNTIYF
TRBV27	TRBJ2-3	NA	NA	TGTGCCAGCAGTCGCACCCTGCCTGGTTCCCAGCGGCGCACAGATACGCAGTATTTT	CASSRTLPGSQRRTDTQYF
TRBV3-1	TRBJ2-7	NA	TRBD2	TGTGCCAGCAGCCAATGGGCCAGCGGGGCCTACGAGCAGTACTTC	CASSQWASGAYEQYF
TRBV7-9	TRBJ2-3	once	NA	TGTGCCAGCAGCTTAATTGCTGCTGGGACATCCACAGATACGCAGTATTTT	CASSLIAAGTSTDTQYF
TRBV7-2	TRBJ1-2	NA	TRBD1	TGTGCCAGCAGCTTAGCGGGACAGAACTATGGCTACACCTTC	CASSLAGQNYGYTF
TRBV18	TRBJ2-1	NA	NA	TGTGCCAGCTCACCAAGTCAGGGTGCCTACAATGAGCAGTTCTTC	CASSPSQGAYNEQFF
TRBV6-1	TRBJ2-1	few	TRBD1	TGTGCCACCTCGGGACAGGGGAACAATGAGCAGTTCTTC	CATSGQGNNEQFF
TRBV21-1	TRBJ2-7	NA	NA	TGTGCCAGCAGCGCTGCCCGGGGGGGCCCCTACGAGCAGTACTTC	CASSAARGGPYEQYF
TRBV12-3/TRBV12-4	TRBJ1-1	few	NA	TGTGCCAGCAGTTTAGCCCACTTGACAGGACCTGAAGCTTTCTTT	CASSLAHLTGPEAFF
TRBV2	TRBJ1-6	few	TRBD1	TGTGCCAGCAGCGGACAGGGGTTGGGTTCACCCCTCCACTTT	CASSGQGLGSPLHF
TRBV7-9	TRBJ1-1	NA	NA	TGTGCCAGCAGCTTAGCAGTTGAAGCTTTCTTT	CASSLAVEAFF